The 23 T cell receptor beta chains below come from one sample, sequenced in a study of OX40 agonist ivuxolimab in advanced cancers. Produced via immunoSEQ multiplex PCR; TCRdb's table is partial and in-frame only. The sample holds about 64,000 clones, approximately 80% seen once. Sequenced here: CD4+ or CD8+ T cells sorted from blood, sampled in a trial of the OX40 agonist ivuxolimab. The origin of the receptors is an adult with an advanced solid tumor such as melanoma, head and neck, liver or kidney cancer.

The V call is TRBV6-5, the J call TRBJ1-5, with 7 nucleotides matching TRBD1. The ends lost 6 bases at V and 3 bases at J; junction bases unmatched: 5. Germline lookup yields CDR1 MNHEY and CDR2 SVGAGI. The CDR3 consists of 14 residues. CDR3 sequence (DNA): TGTGCCAGCAGGACGGGGACAGCCAATCAGCCCCAGCATTTT. This translates into CASRTGTANQPQHF.

The CDR3 coding sequence is TGTGCCAGCAGGTCCGGACAGGGAGTCATCACCGGGGAGCTGTTTTTT. Translated: CASRSGQGVITGELFF. This rearrangement joins TRBV7-9 to TRBJ2-2, with 8 bases identical to TRBD1. The CDR3 covers 16 residues. V gave up 6 bases and J gave up 4 bases; unmatched junction bases: 10. Germline V CDR1 and CDR2: SEHNR, FQNEAQ (reference sequence).

The chain uses TRBV10-3 and TRBJ2-3, with 9 bases identical to TRBD1. This CDR3 is 14 amino acids long. Germline assignment: CDR1 ENHRY and CDR2 SYGVKD. V trimming: 5 bases; J trimming: 5 bases; junction bases outside the gene matches: 5. The CDR3 nucleotides are TGTGCCATCAGTCCACAGGGGGCCGAAGATACGCAGTATTTT. Translating gives CAISPQGAEDTQYF.

The chain couples TRBV5-1 to TRBJ2-2; 10 bases are shared with TRBD1. V trimming: 4 bases; J trimming: 3 bases; junction bases outside the gene matches: 6. Germline V gene data show CDR1 as SGHRS and CDR2 as YFSETQ. The CDR3 extends over 16 amino acids. This chain's CDR3 is CASSVRDRGYTGELFF. CDR3 DNA: TGCGCCAGCAGCGTACGGGACAGGGGTTACACCGGGGAGCTGTTTTTT. The entire variable domain, with the rest obtained from reference TRBV5-1 and TRBJ2-2, is as follows: KAGVTQTPRYLIKTRGQQVTLSCSPISGHRSVSWYQQTPGQGLQFLFEYFSETQRNKGNFPGRFSGRQFSNSRSEMNVSTLELGDSALYLCASSVRDRGYTGELFFGEGSRLTVL.

V is TRBV11-2 and J is TRBJ2-1; D is perhaps TRBD1 or TRBD2 (8 bases each). V lost 7 bases, J lost 5 bases, and 21 bases lay in between. The CDR3 loop spans 16 amino acids. Germline-derived CDR1 and CDR2 are SGHAT and FQNNGV. The CDR3 spells CASNENGGGQDNEQFF. Written as DNA, the CDR3 is TGTGCCAGCAACGAAAACGGGGGGGGACAGGACAATGAGCAGTTCTTC. Variable domain in full (rest from reference TRBV11-2 and TRBJ2-1): EAGVAQSPRYKIIEKRQSVAFWCNPISGHATLYWYQQILGQGPKLLIQFQNNGVVDDSQLPKDRFSAERLKGVDSTLKIQPAKLEDSAVYLCASNENGGGQDNEQFFGPGTRLTVL.

The chain uses TRBV18 and TRBJ2-5, with D unresolved. V lost 3 bases to trimming and J lost 3 bases, with 8 bases between them. The germline V gene encodes CDR1 KGHSH and CDR2 LQKENI. The CDR3 is made up of 13 amino acids. CDR3 amino acids: CASSPDRKETQYF. CDR3 nucleotides: TGTGCCAGCTCACCGGACCGTAAAGAGACCCAGTACTTC.

There are a few counts of this clone. The rearrangement uses TRBV30 and TRBJ2-1; no clear D. CDR3 size: 12 residues. The germline CDR1 and CDR2 sequences are GTSNPN and SVGIG (reference sequence). V shed 1 base and J shed 4 bases, with 5 bases lying between them. The CDR3 region has the DNA TGTGCCTGGAGTGAGGGTTACAATGAGCAGTTCTTC. Encoded protein: CAWSEGYNEQFF.

V and J are TRBV11-1 and TRBJ2-5, with unresolved D. This CDR3 spans 14 amino acids. From germline, CDR1 is SGHAT and CDR2 FQDESV (reference sequence). Trimming took 1 base from V and 0 from J, leaving 6 bases between them. The CDR3 protein is CASSLDEYQETQYF. The DNA for the CDR3 is TGTGCCAGCAGCTTAGACGAATACCAAGAGACCCAGTACTTC.

The chain has TRBV18 and TRBJ1-5, with D tentatively TRBD1 (5 bases). The CDR3 loop spans 14 amino acids. Germline V CDR1 and CDR2: KGHSH, LQKENI. V dropped 3 bases and J dropped 6 bases, with 12 bases sitting between them. The CDR3 region is CASSPRGGVQPQHF. The DNA of the CDR3 is TGTGCCAGCTCACCGAGGGGTGGGGTTCAGCCCCAGCATTTT.

The chain is built from TRBV7-2 and TRBJ2-3, with 8 positions matching TRBD1. V gave up 1 base and J gave up 1 base; unmatched junction bases: 1. CDR3 length: 15 residues. CDR1 is SGHTA and CDR2 is FQGNSA in the germline V gene. The CDR3 DNA sequence: TGTGCCAGCAGCTTAGTGGGACAGGGCACAGATACGCAGTATTTT. Its protein is CASSLVGQGTDTQYF.

The CDR3 loop reads CASTLRYEGATEETQYF. CDR3 DNA sequence: TGCGCCAGCACCCTCCGGTATGAGGGCGCGACCGAAGAGACCCAGTACTTC. The chain uses TRBV5-1 and TRBJ2-5, with D possibly TRBD2 on 5 matching bases. Germline CDR1 SGHRS, CDR2 YFSETQ. V shed 6 bases and J shed 3 bases, with 24 bases lying between them. The CDR3 runs to 17 residues.

This clone showed up just a few times. The rearrangement uses TRBV10-3 and TRBJ2-7; 10 positions agree with TRBD1. Trimming took 6 bases from V and 0 from J; bases not matched to a gene: 5. The germline V gene encodes CDR1 ENHRY and CDR2 SYGVKD. This CDR3 spans 15 amino acids. The CDR3 DNA reads TGTGCCATCAGCAAGACAGGGGGCGCCTCCTACGAGCAGTACTTC. This encodes CAISKTGGASYEQYF.

This clone was detected once. The chain links TRBV11-3 to TRBJ2-5, with D hard to call. Between the trimmed V and J ends, which lost 4 bases and 4 bases, there was a span of 19 bases. Germline CDR1 and CDR2: SGHNT and YENEEA. The length of the CDR3 is 16 residues. Here the CDR3 DNA reads TGTGCCAGCAGCTACGAAACCGGGCCCTTGGGAGAGACCCAGTACTTC. Amino acid sequence: CASSYETGPLGETQYF.

The rearrangement links TRBV18 to TRBJ1-1; 11 bases line up with TRBD1. Germline loops: CDR1 KGHSH, CDR2 LQKENI. This CDR3 is built from 18 residues. Losses at the gene ends were 5 bases for V and 0 bases for J; bases not matched to a gene: 11. Here the CDR3 reads CASSATGTGGGLNTEAFF. In DNA form, the CDR3 reads TGTGCCAGCTCAGCAACCGGGACAGGGGGAGGGTTGAACACTGAAGCTTTCTTT.

DNA of the CDR3: TGCGCCAGCAGCTCGACTGAGAGACTAGCCTCCTACAATGAGCAGTTCTTC. It codes for CASSSTERLASYNEQFF. V is TRBV5-1 and J is TRBJ2-1; 7 positions agree with TRBD2. Germline values: CDR1 SGHRS, CDR2 YFSETQ. The CDR3 contains 17 residues. V shed 3 bases, J shed 0 bases, and the junction held 9 bases outside the gene matches.

The genes are TRBV5-4 and TRBJ2-7; possibly TRBD2 for D (7 bases). Germline CDR1 SGHNT, CDR2 YYREEE (reference sequence). There are 15 residues in the CDR3. V was trimmed by 0 bases and J by 1 base, leaving 11 bases between them. The CDR3 sequence is CASSLAGGLSYEQYF. The CDR3 DNA sequence: TGTGCCAGCAGCTTGGCGGGGGGCCTTTCCTACGAGCAGTACTTC. The full variable domain, with the rest looked up from reference TRBV5-4 and TRBJ2-7, is ETGVTQSPTHLIKTRGQQVTLRCSSQSGHNTVSWYQQALGQGPQFIFQYYREEENGRGNFPPRFSGLQFPNYSSELNVNALELDDSALYLCASSLAGGLSYEQYFGPGTRLTVT.

The chain has TRBV5-1 and TRBJ2-6; no clear D. V was cut by 5 bases and J by 0 bases, with 9 bases left in between. The CDR3 consists of 15 residues. Germline V CDR1 and CDR2: SGHRS, YFSETQ. CDR3 DNA: TGCGCCAGCAGATGGCAGGTCTCTGGGGCCAACGTCCTGACTTTC. As protein: CASRWQVSGANVLTF.

This clone has only one observation. The chain joins TRBV5-4 to TRBJ2-3, with 8 bases aligning to TRBD1. Germline CDR1 SGHNT, CDR2 YYREEE (reference sequence). Losses at the gene ends were 5 bases for V and 9 bases for J; bases not matched to a gene: 11. The CDR3 is made up of 14 amino acids. CDR3 in amino acids: CASSTAGTGITQYF. The CDR3 DNA reads as TGTGCCAGCAGTACCGCCGGGACAGGAATAACGCAGTATTTT.

V usage is TRBV29-1 and J usage is TRBJ2-7; no definite D call. The germline V and J ends were trimmed by 7 bases and 3 bases, with 19 bases remaining between them. Germline V CDR1 and CDR2: SQVTM, ANQGSEA. The CDR3 spans 14 residues. CDR3 nucleotide sequence: TGCAGCGCCGGGCCACTTGGGCTGGGCTACGAGCAGTACTTC. Protein sequence: CSAGPLGLGYEQYF.

The chain links TRBV4-2 to TRBJ2-1, with 8 bases that match TRBD2. This CDR3 contains 20 residues. Germline values: CDR1 LGHNA, CDR2 YNFKEQ. The V gene end was trimmed by 0 bases and the J gene end by 0 bases; junction bases not matched to a gene: 13. The CDR3 region is CASSQDPAGGPPSSYNEQFF. DNA for the CDR3: TGTGCCAGCAGCCAAGATCCCGCGGGAGGCCCCCCGAGCTCCTACAATGAGCAGTTCTTC.

This chain links TRBV11-2 with TRBJ1-1, with TRBD1 as a possible D gene (5 bases). Germline assignment: CDR1 SGHAT and CDR2 FQNNGV. V dropped 5 bases and J dropped 8 bases, with 18 bases sitting between them. The CDR3 extends over 14 amino acids. The CDR3 is CASSHPGGEREAFF. The CDR3 DNA is TGTGCCAGCAGCCACCCGGGGGGGGAGAGAGAAGCTTTCTTT.

The chain couples TRBV5-1 to TRBJ2-2, with TRBD2 matching over 8 bases. This CDR3 has 18 amino acids. Trimming took 4 bases from V and 4 from J; bases not matched to a gene: 15. Germline values: CDR1 SGHRS, CDR2 YFSETQ. The CDR3 here is CASSPPSERELGTGELFF. The CDR3 DNA reads TGCGCCAGCAGCCCCCCGAGCGAGCGGGAGCTTGGCACCGGGGAGCTGTTTTTT. The full variable domain, in which reference TRBV5-1 and TRBJ2-2 provide the parts outside the CDR3, is KAGVTQTPRYLIKTRGQQVTLSCSPISGHRSVSWYQQTPGQGLQFLFEYFSETQRNKGNFPGRFSGRQFSNSRSEMNVSTLELGDSALYLCASSPPSERELGTGELFFGEGSRLTVL.

The chain combines TRBV4-1 with TRBJ1-1; perhaps TRBD1 as D (6 bases). This CDR3 region has 13 residues. Germline values: CDR1 MGHRA, CDR2 YSYEKL. The V end was cut by 4 bases, the J end by 5 bases, with 11 bases between. For the CDR3, the DNA is TGCGCCAGCAGCCGAGCACAGGGAACTGAAGCTTTCTTT. This encodes CASSRAQGTEAFF.